This T cell receptor (beta chain) was captured by sequencing in a study of cytomegalovirus exposure and HLA in healthy donors. This clone was counted only a few times. V gave up 7 bases and J gave up 8 bases, with 17 bases separating them. There are 13 residues in the CDR3. Per the germline V gene, CDR1 is MDHEN and CDR2 is SYDVKM. This PCR relied on a set of 60 Vbeta primers and 13 Jbeta primers. Only in-frame clones appear in the TCRdb table, and some are missing; sequencing was by immunoSEQ multiplex PCR. The repertoire holds approximately 100,000 clones, 65% to 85% seen once, with about 10% in the top ten.

Sequenced input: PBMCs. The sequence derives from a middle-aged man in good health and CMV-seronegative. This chain links TRBV28 with TRBJ1-2; a possible D gene is TRBD1 (6 bases). CDR3 sequence (DNA): TGTGCCAGCAATTCGGGGGGGCCTGGAGGCTACACCTTC. It specifies CASNSGGPGGYTF.